This T cell receptor beta chain appears in the sequencing data of a study of T cells after posttransplantation cyclophosphamide. The CDR3 covers 15 residues. Germline CDR1 is SGHKS and CDR2 is YYEKEE (reference sequence). V lost 2 bases to trimming and J lost 1 base, with 13 bases between them. The protocol was immunoSEQ multiplex PCR, while the TCRdb copy is restricted to in-frame clones and leaves out a portion. The sample records about 52,000 clones, about 82% being singletons. The TCR was taken from a man aged 30 to 45 with a blood cancer, CMV-positive, and with a related stem cell donor. The V call is TRBV5-5, the J call TRBJ2-7; D ambiguous. The sequenced sample was PBMCs. The CDR3 sequence: CASSFDNSNSYEQYF. DNA for the CDR3: TGTGCCAGCAGCTTCGACAACTCCAATTCCTACGAGCAGTACTTC.